These T cell receptor beta chains were read from a single sample in a study of sequential checkpoint blockade in melanoma. TCRdb's table, derived via immunoSEQ multiplex PCR, lists solely in-frame clones and lacks some. The sample records about 15,000 clones, 77% being singletons. Sequencing was performed on CD8+ T cells sorted from blood (inferred from file names), taken from a patient given nivolumab and ipilimumab in sequence. These receptors came from a human donor with melanoma. Both conserved end residues are part of each CDR3. Fields, in order: clone size, D gene, V gene, J gene, CDR3 protein, CDR3 DNA. The D gene is left open where the match is weak. Some rows mark clone size as missing; the rest say once, few, many or name a class of expanded clone.

clone_size: NA
d_call: TRBD1
v_call: TRBV6-1
j_call: TRBJ2-7
cdr3_aa: CASSETRTGFVFDTSYEQYF
cdr3_nt: TGTGCCAGCAGTGAAACCCGGACAGGGTTTGTCTTCGATACCTCCTACGAGCAGTACTTC

clone_size: NA
d_call: NA
v_call: TRBV2
j_call: TRBJ2-1
cdr3_aa: CASSDYALLGKGEQFF
cdr3_nt: TGTGCCAGCAGTGATTATGCCCTTTTGGGCAAGGGGGAGCAGTTCTTC

clone_size: few
d_call: NA
v_call: TRBV7-9
j_call: TRBJ2-5
cdr3_aa: CASSLGSGFGETQYF
cdr3_nt: TGTGCCAGCAGCTTAGGTTCCGGATTCGGGGAGACCCAGTACTTC

clone_size: NA
d_call: NA
v_call: TRBV11-2
j_call: TRBJ2-7
cdr3_aa: CASSLGQTYEQYF
cdr3_nt: TGTGCCAGCAGCTTAGGACAGACCTACGAGCAGTACTTC

clone_size: NA
d_call: TRBD1
v_call: TRBV11-2
j_call: TRBJ2-2
cdr3_aa: CASSYPTGGATGELFF
cdr3_nt: TGTGCCAGCAGCTACCCGACAGGGGGCGCCACCGGGGAGCTGTTTTTT

clone_size: NA
d_call: TRBD2
v_call: TRBV29-1
j_call: TRBJ2-1
cdr3_aa: CSVEGGPSGNSYNEQFF
cdr3_nt: TGCAGCGTTGAAGGGGGGCCTAGCGGGAACTCCTACAATGAGCAGTTCTTC

clone_size: NA
d_call: TRBD2
v_call: TRBV6-5
j_call: TRBJ2-7
cdr3_aa: CASSYSDTSASYEQYF
cdr3_nt: TGTGCCAGCAGTTACTCCGACACTAGCGCCTCCTACGAGCAGTACTTC

clone_size: NA
d_call: TRBD1
v_call: TRBV27
j_call: TRBJ1-4
cdr3_aa: CASSLRQGAHEKLFF
cdr3_nt: TGTGCCAGCAGTCTCAGACAGGGGGCGCATGAAAAACTGTTTTTT

clone_size: large
d_call: TRBD1
v_call: TRBV14
j_call: TRBJ1-1
cdr3_aa: CASSSRTGEYEAFF
cdr3_nt: TGTGCCAGCAGCTCCCGGACAGGAGAGTATGAAGCTTTCTTT

clone_size: NA
d_call: NA
v_call: TRBV27
j_call: TRBJ2-1
cdr3_aa: CASSGQGSPSYNEQFF
cdr3_nt: TGTGCCAGCAGTGGGCAGGGATCCCCCTCCTACAATGAGCAGTTCTTC

clone_size: NA
d_call: TRBD1
v_call: TRBV28
j_call: TRBJ1-1
cdr3_aa: CASSPLVQGGPNTEAFF
cdr3_nt: TGTGCCAGCAGTCCCCTAGTCCAGGGGGGACCAAACACTGAAGCTTTCTTT

clone_size: NA
d_call: NA
v_call: TRBV27
j_call: TRBJ2-2
cdr3_aa: CASSLYYFVTGSDGGELFF
cdr3_nt: TGTGCCAGCAGTTTATATTATTTTGTGACAGGAAGTGACGGCGGGGAGCTGTTTTTT

clone_size: NA
d_call: TRBD1
v_call: TRBV7-8
j_call: TRBJ2-3
cdr3_aa: CASINRGYTDTQYF
cdr3_nt: TGTGCCAGCATCAACAGGGGGTACACAGATACGCAGTATTTT

clone_size: medium-sized
d_call: NA
v_call: TRBV19
j_call: TRBJ1-3
cdr3_aa: CASMTDSGNTIYF
cdr3_nt: TGTGCCAGTATGACAGACTCTGGAAACACCATATATTTT

clone_size: NA
d_call: TRBD2
v_call: TRBV19
j_call: TRBJ2-1
cdr3_aa: CASSQTLMGLAIESSYNEQFF
cdr3_nt: TGTGCCAGTAGCCAAACTCTCATGGGACTAGCGATCGAGAGCTCCTACAATGAGCAGTTCTTC

clone_size: NA
d_call: NA
v_call: TRBV5-8
j_call: TRBJ1-4
cdr3_aa: CASTLGKLFF
cdr3_nt: TGTGCCAGCACCCTCGGAAAACTGTTTTTT

clone_size: NA
d_call: TRBD2
v_call: TRBV5-4
j_call: TRBJ2-7
cdr3_aa: CASGLRSGSGNEQYF
cdr3_nt: TGTGCCAGCGGCTTACGGAGCGGGAGTGGGAACGAGCAGTACTTC

clone_size: NA
d_call: NA
v_call: TRBV9
j_call: TRBJ2-7
cdr3_aa: CASSPSDSYEQYF
cdr3_nt: TGTGCCAGCAGCCCCAGCGACTCCTACGAGCAGTACTTC

clone_size: NA
d_call: NA
v_call: TRBV9
j_call: TRBJ1-2
cdr3_aa: CASSDPGRGHGYTF
cdr3_nt: TGTGCCAGCAGTGACCCGGGCAGGGGACATGGCTACACCTTC

clone_size: NA
d_call: NA
v_call: TRBV19
j_call: TRBJ2-1
cdr3_aa: CASTLGSSYNEQFF
cdr3_nt: TGTGCCAGTACCTTGGGGAGCTCCTACAATGAGCAGTTCTTC

clone_size: NA
d_call: TRBD2
v_call: TRBV6-1
j_call: TRBJ2-5
cdr3_aa: CASSAPRGGETQYF
cdr3_nt: TGTGCCAGCAGTGCCCCCCGGGGGGGAGAGACCCAGTACTTC

clone_size: NA
d_call: TRBD1
v_call: TRBV2
j_call: TRBJ1-2
cdr3_aa: CASKTGQGNYGYTF
cdr3_nt: TGTGCCAGCAAGACGGGACAGGGAAACTATGGCTACACCTTC

clone_size: NA
d_call: NA
v_call: TRBV5-6
j_call: TRBJ2-7
cdr3_aa: CASSSRAAYSREQYF
cdr3_nt: TGTGCCAGCAGCTCAAGAGCCGCGTATTCCCGCGAGCAGTACTTC

clone_size: NA
d_call: TRBD2
v_call: TRBV29-1
j_call: TRBJ2-1
cdr3_aa: CSVEDWTSGSSSDEQFF
cdr3_nt: TGCAGCGTTGAAGATTGGACTAGCGGGAGTTCTTCTGATGAGCAGTTCTTC

clone_size: NA
d_call: NA
v_call: TRBV6-1
j_call: TRBJ2-5
cdr3_aa: CASSEVWPEQETQYF
cdr3_nt: TGTGCCAGCAGTGAAGTGTGGCCCGAACAAGAGACCCAGTACTTC

clone_size: NA
d_call: TRBD2
v_call: TRBV29-1
j_call: TRBJ2-1
cdr3_aa: CSAPMAGGPSNEQFF
cdr3_nt: TGCAGCGCCCCCATGGCGGGGGGGCCATCCAATGAGCAGTTCTTC

clone_size: NA
d_call: NA
v_call: TRBV5-4
j_call: TRBJ2-5
cdr3_aa: CASSLAGTLETQYF
cdr3_nt: TGTGCCAGCAGCTTGGCCGGGACTCTCGAGACCCAGTACTTC

clone_size: NA
d_call: TRBD1
v_call: TRBV6-1
j_call: TRBJ2-7
cdr3_aa: CASSGTGGEEQYF
cdr3_nt: TGTGCCAGCAGTGGGACAGGGGGTGAGGAGCAGTACTTC

clone_size: many
d_call: NA
v_call: TRBV5-4
j_call: TRBJ2-1
cdr3_aa: CASSWGEARNEQFF
cdr3_nt: TGTGCCAGCAGCTGGGGGGAGGCTAGGAATGAGCAGTTCTTC

clone_size: NA
d_call: NA
v_call: TRBV7-8
j_call: TRBJ2-1
cdr3_aa: CASSLGGGGINDEQFF
cdr3_nt: TGTGCCAGCAGCTTAGGTGGCGGAGGGATAAACGATGAGCAGTTCTTC

clone_size: NA
d_call: NA
v_call: TRBV4-3
j_call: TRBJ1-4
cdr3_aa: CASSQDLGSQLFF
cdr3_nt: TGCGCCAGCAGCCAAGATTTAGGGAGTCAACTGTTTTTT

clone_size: once
d_call: TRBD1
v_call: TRBV27
j_call: TRBJ1-5
cdr3_aa: CASSLSGTGGWQPQHF
cdr3_nt: TGTGCCAGCAGTTTATCCGGGACAGGGGGCTGGCAGCCCCAGCATTTT

clone_size: NA
d_call: TRBD1
v_call: TRBV11-2
j_call: TRBJ1-1
cdr3_aa: CASSLGTGIFSEAFF
cdr3_nt: TGTGCCAGCAGCCTCGGGACAGGGATTTTCTCTGAAGCTTTCTTT

clone_size: NA
d_call: TRBD2
v_call: TRBV6-4
j_call: TRBJ2-3
cdr3_aa: CASSAGREATDTQYF
cdr3_nt: TGTGCCAGCAGTGCAGGGCGGGAGGCCACAGATACGCAGTATTTT

clone_size: NA
d_call: TRBD2
v_call: TRBV4-3
j_call: TRBJ2-3
cdr3_aa: CASSQTGGGLAGTTDTQYF
cdr3_nt: TGCGCCAGCAGCCAAACGGGGGGGGGACTAGCGGGAACCACAGATACGCAGTATTTT

clone_size: NA
d_call: NA
v_call: TRBV27
j_call: TRBJ2-1
cdr3_aa: CASSLYSSLVNEQFF
cdr3_nt: TGTGCCAGCAGCTTATACAGCTCGCTCGTAAATGAGCAGTTCTTC

clone_size: NA
d_call: NA
v_call: TRBV6-1
j_call: TRBJ1-5
cdr3_aa: CASTKGLLSNQPQHF
cdr3_nt: TGTGCCAGCACCAAGGGGTTATTAAGCAATCAGCCCCAGCATTTT

clone_size: few
d_call: NA
v_call: TRBV29-1
j_call: TRBJ2-3
cdr3_aa: CSVLIDTQYF
cdr3_nt: TGCAGCGTTTTAATAGATACGCAGTATTTT

clone_size: NA
d_call: NA
v_call: TRBV27
j_call: TRBJ1-1
cdr3_aa: CASSLSGEAEAFF
cdr3_nt: TGTGCCAGCAGTTTATCGGGGGAGGCTGAAGCTTTCTTT

clone_size: once
d_call: NA
v_call: TRBV10-2
j_call: TRBJ2-1
cdr3_aa: CASRGANEQFF
cdr3_nt: TGCGCCAGCAGGGGGGCAAATGAGCAGTTCTTC

clone_size: NA
d_call: NA
v_call: TRBV27
j_call: TRBJ2-3
cdr3_aa: CASSLGATTAGDTQYF
cdr3_nt: TGTGCCAGCAGTTTAGGGGCGACCACAGCAGGAGATACGCAGTATTTT

clone_size: medium-sized
d_call: NA
v_call: TRBV7-9
j_call: TRBJ1-6
cdr3_aa: CASSSHETGGVSSPLHF
cdr3_nt: TGTGCCAGCAGCTCCCATGAGACAGGAGGTGTAAGTTCACCCCTCCACTTT

clone_size: NA
d_call: TRBD1
v_call: TRBV4-1
j_call: TRBJ2-3
cdr3_aa: CASSQGDRGADTQYF
cdr3_nt: TGCGCCAGCAGCCAAGGGGACAGGGGCGCAGATACGCAGTATTTT

clone_size: NA
d_call: NA
v_call: TRBV6-5
j_call: TRBJ2-7
cdr3_aa: CASSYSFGASYEQYF
cdr3_nt: TGTGCCAGCAGTTACTCGTTCGGAGCCTCCTACGAGCAGTACTTC